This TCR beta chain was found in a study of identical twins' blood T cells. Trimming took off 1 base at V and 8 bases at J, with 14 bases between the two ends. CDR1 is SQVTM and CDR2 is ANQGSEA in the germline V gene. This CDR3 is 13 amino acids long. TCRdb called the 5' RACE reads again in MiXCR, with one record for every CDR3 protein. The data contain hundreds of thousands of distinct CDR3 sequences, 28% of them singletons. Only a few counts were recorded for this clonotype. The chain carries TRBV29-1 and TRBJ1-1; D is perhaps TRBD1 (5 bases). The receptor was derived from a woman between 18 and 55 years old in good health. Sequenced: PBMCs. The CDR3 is CSVEGGRGVEAFF. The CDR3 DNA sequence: TGCAGCGTTGAAGGGGGCCGGGGAGTAGAAGCTTTCTTT.